This TCR beta chain stems from a study of identical twins. TCRdb independently ran MiXCR on the 5' RACE reads; one entry per CDR3 protein. Counted here are a few hundred thousand distinct CDR3 sequences, less than 25% occurring once; the ten biggest clones make up about 2.7%. The V end was cut by 2 bases, the J end by 15 bases, with 20 bases between. The CDR3 contains 14 residues. CDR1 is LNHNV and CDR2 is YYDKDF in the germline V gene (reference sequence). These records were also assigned to another study, of T cells expressing NK-cell markers.

The material sequenced was CD4+ T cells sorted from blood. This clonotype was obtained from a woman aged 18-29 years in good health. This rearrangement joins TRBV15 to TRBJ2-4, with D possibly called TRBD1 or TRBD2 (5 bases each). CDR3 loop: CATSRSWDPQNAYF. CDR3 nucleotides: TGTGCCACCAGCAGAAGTTGGGACCCCCAAAACGCGTACTTC.